The clone carrying this TCR beta chain was recorded many times. Trimming left V 3 bases short and J 4 bases short, with 6 bases between. The CDR3 runs to 12 residues. These data come from a study of blood T cell repertoires in COVID-19. The method was immunoSEQ multiplex PCR; TCRdb's version includes in-frame clones alone and lacks a portion of them. There are 80,000 to 95,000 clones in the sample; approximately 75% occur only once, and roughly 4.2% lies in the top ten. The chain uses TRBV12-3 or TRBV12-4 and TRBJ1-1; no clear D. The specimen was peripheral blood. This TCR derives from a woman aged 45-60 years with acute or convalescent COVID-19. Here the CDR3 reads CASSFGGTEAFF. The CDR3 DNA reads as TGTGCCAGCAGTTTCGGTGGCACTGAAGCTTTCTTT.